This TCR beta chain was captured by sequencing in a study of graft-versus-host responses after intestinal transplantation. Findings and caveats of the study: Individuals carrying graft-donor T cell macrochimerism showed high graft-versus-host to host-versus-graft clonal ratios in allografts. Detection of GvH clones occurred in recipient marrow, and some had their first appearance in ileum or blood.

Assay: immunoSEQ multiplex PCR; the TCRdb copy retains only in-frame clones and omits some. The sample consists of about 110,000 clones, 85% to 95% of them appearing once. The CDR3 spans 14 residues. V lost 0 bases and J lost 10, with 13 bases in between. CDR1 PRHDT and CDR2 FYEKMQ come from the germline V gene (reference sequence). On this clone itself: Its target is unknown.

Specimen: unstimulated CD8+ T cells sorted from spleen or lymph node cells, collected before transplant. The V gene is TRBV13, the J gene TRBJ2-1; D not resolved. This clonotype originated in a human donor who was the organ donor for an intestinal transplant. The CDR3 spells CASSLGSLLREQFF. DNA for the CDR3: TGTGCCAGCAGCTTAGGGTCCCTACTGAGGGAGCAGTTCTTC.